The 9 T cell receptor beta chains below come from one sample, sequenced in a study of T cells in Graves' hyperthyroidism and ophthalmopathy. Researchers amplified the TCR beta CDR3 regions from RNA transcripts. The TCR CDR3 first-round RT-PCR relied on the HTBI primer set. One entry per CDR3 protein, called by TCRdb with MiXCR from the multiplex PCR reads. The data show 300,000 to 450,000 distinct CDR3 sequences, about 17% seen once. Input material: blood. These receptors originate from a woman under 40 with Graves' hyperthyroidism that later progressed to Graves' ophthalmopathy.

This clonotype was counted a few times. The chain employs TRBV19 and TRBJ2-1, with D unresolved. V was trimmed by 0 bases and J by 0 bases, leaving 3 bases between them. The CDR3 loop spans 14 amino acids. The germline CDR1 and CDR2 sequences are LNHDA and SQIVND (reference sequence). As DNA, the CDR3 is TGTGCCAGTAGTATAGATGGCTCCTACAATGAGCAGTTCTTC. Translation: CASSIDGSYNEQFF.

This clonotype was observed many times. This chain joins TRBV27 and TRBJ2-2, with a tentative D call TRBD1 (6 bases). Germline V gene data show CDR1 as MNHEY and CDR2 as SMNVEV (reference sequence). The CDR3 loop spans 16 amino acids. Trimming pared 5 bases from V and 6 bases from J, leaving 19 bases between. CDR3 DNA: TGTGCCAGCAGTATAATCCGGGACAATCCCTCCGGGGAGCTGTTTTTT. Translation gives CASSIIRDNPSGELFF.

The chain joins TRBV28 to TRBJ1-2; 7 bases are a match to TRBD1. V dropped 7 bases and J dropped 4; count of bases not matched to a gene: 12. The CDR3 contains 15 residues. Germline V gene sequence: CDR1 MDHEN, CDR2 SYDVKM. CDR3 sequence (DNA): TGTGCCAGCACCCCCCTACAGGGGTTATTCTATGGCTACACCTTC. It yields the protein CASTPLQGLFYGYTF.

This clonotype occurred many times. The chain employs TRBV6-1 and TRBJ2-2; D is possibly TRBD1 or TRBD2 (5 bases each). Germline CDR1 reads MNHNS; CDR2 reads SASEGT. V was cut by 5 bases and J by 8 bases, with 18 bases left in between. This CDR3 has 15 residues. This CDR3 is CASSHRDGGLGELFF. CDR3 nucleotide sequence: TGTGCCAGCAGTCACCGGGACGGCGGATTGGGGGAGCTGTTTTTT.

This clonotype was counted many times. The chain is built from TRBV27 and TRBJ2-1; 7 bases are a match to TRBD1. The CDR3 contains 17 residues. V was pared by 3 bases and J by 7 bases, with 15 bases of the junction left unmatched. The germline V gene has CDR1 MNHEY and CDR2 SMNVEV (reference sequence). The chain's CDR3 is CASSFSAGTAIFNEQFF. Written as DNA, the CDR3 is TGTGCCAGCAGTTTCTCGGCTGGGACAGCTATCTTTAATGAGCAGTTCTTC.

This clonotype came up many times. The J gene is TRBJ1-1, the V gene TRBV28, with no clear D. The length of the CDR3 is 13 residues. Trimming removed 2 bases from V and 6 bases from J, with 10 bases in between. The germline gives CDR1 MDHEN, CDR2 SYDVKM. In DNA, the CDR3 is TGTGCCAGCAGTTTAATCTTGGGTTCTGAAGCTTTCTTT. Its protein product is CASSLILGSEAFF.

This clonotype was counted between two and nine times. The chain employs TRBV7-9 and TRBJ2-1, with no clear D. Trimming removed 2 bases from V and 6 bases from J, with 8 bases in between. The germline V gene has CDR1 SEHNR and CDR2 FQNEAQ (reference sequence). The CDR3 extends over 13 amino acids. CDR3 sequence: CASSLTESNEQFF. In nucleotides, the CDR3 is TGTGCCAGCAGCTTAACGGAAAGCAATGAGCAGTTCTTC.

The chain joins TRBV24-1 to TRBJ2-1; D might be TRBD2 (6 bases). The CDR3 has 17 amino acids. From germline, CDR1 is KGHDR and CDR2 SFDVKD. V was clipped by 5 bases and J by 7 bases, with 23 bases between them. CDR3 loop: CATSGDAGTGGVNEQFF. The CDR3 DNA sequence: TGTGCCACCAGTGGGGACGCCGGGACCGGGGGAGTTAATGAGCAGTTCTTC.

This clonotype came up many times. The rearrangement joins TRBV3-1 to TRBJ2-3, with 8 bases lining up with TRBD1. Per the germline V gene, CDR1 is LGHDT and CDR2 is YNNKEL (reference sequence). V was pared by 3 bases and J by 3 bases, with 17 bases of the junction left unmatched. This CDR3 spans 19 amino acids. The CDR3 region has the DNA TGTGCCAGCAGCCACTCTCCGGGACAGGCAGGGAAGGAGACAGATACGCAGTATTTT. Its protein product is CASSHSPGQAGKETDTQYF.